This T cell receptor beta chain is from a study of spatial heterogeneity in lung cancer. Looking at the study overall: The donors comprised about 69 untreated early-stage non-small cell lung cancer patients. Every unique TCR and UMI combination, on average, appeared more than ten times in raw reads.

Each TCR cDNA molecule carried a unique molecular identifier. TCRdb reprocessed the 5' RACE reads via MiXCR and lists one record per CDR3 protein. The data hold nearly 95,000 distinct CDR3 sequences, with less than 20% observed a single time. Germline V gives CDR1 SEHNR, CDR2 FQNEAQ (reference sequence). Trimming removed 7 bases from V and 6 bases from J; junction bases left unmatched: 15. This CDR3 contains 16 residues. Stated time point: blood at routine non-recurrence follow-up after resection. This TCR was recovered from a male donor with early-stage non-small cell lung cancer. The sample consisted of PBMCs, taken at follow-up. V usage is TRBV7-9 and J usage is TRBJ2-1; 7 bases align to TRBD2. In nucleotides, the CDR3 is TGTGCCAGCAAGAGCCAGGGACTATCTTCGATCAATGAGCAGTTCTTC. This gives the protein CASKSQGLSSINEQFF. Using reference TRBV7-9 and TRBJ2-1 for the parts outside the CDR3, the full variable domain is DTGVSQNPRHKITKRGQNVTFRCDPISEHNRLYWYRQTLGQGPEFLTYFQNEAQLEKSRLLSDRFSAERPKGSFSTLEIQRTEQGDSAMYLCASKSQGLSSINEQFFGPGTRLTVL.